This T cell receptor beta chain comes out of a study of low-dose radiotherapy and immunotherapy resistance in tumors. For the study at large: Participants were given intravenous cyclophosphamide 200 mg/m2 every two weeks, one day before radiation and immunotherapy. Daily intake of oral aspirin 300 mg by patients lasted four cycles and began on cycle 1 day 1.

CDR1 is LGHNA and CDR2 is YSLEER in the germline V gene. There are 15 residues in the CDR3. Trimming pared 0 bases from V and 5 bases from J, leaving 14 bases between. Specified time point: after trial treatment. As for treatment: LDRT plus nivolumab, ipilimumab, low-dose cyclophosphamide and aspirin (RACIN trial). Donors received a regimen that comprised nivolumab, ipilimumab, aspirin, low-dose cyclophosphamide and low-dose radiotherapy. Primers targeting TRAV and TRBV primed first-strand cDNA, covering alpha and beta chains. With a V-primer adapter and a constant-region primer, TCRs were amplified for roughly 21 PCR cycles. Each CDR3 protein gets one entry after TCRdb re-called the reads with MiXCR. The table has around 100,000 distinct CDR3 sequences, around 20% seen once.

The sequencing here drew on PBMCs, taken after low-dose radiotherapy plus immunotherapy. The chain links TRBV4-3 to TRBJ2-7; D is unresolved. This clonotype was sampled from a male donor with prostate cancer. This CDR3 reads CASSQERSPRHEQYF. Written as DNA, the CDR3 is TGCGCCAGCAGCCAAGAACGATCCCCTAGGCACGAGCAGTACTTC.